Listed below are T cell receptor beta chains from one sample, sequenced in a study of blood T cell repertoires in COVID-19. Data came from immunoSEQ multiplex PCR; TCRdb stores just in-frame clones and leaves some out. The sample includes approximately 240,000 clones, around four fifths of them seen just once. Material for sequencing was peripheral blood. The receptors derive from a woman aged 55-70 years with active or convalescent COVID-19. The CDR3 runs from the conserved cysteine through the conserved F or W. D genes are given only for firm matches. Clone size, where shown, is once, few, many, or a class for clones that have expanded.

j_gene: TRBJ1-3
v_gene: TRBV28
abundance: .
d_gene: TRBD1
CDR3aa: CASSVRGNSGNTIYF
CDR3nt: TGTGCCAGCAGTGTCAGGGGGAACTCTGGAAACACCATATATTTT

j_gene: TRBJ1-1
v_gene: TRBV29-1
abundance: .
d_gene: .
CDR3aa: CSVHMGYSRRNTEAFF
CDR3nt: TGCAGCGTCCACATGGGCTACTCCCGGCGGAACACTGAAGCTTTCTTT

j_gene: TRBJ2-5
v_gene: TRBV30
abundance: .
d_gene: TRBD2
CDR3aa: CAWSGGVAGVGGETQYF
CDR3nt: TGTGCCTGGTCTGGGGGCGTAGCGGGAGTCGGGGGAGAGACCCAGTACTTC

j_gene: TRBJ2-1
v_gene: TRBV9
abundance: .
d_gene: TRBD1
CDR3aa: CASSPRQGAYNEQFF
CDR3nt: TGTGCCAGCAGCCCCCGACAGGGGGCCTACAATGAGCAGTTCTTC

j_gene: TRBJ1-2
v_gene: TRBV21-1
abundance: once
d_gene: .
CDR3aa: CAGLIWDRGTKGYTF
CDR3nt: TGTGCCGGATTAATTTGGGACAGGGGGACGAAGGGCTACACCTTC

j_gene: TRBJ2-6
v_gene: TRBV7-2
abundance: .
d_gene: .
CDR3aa: CASSLSAGSSSGANVLTF
CDR3nt: TGTGCCAGCAGCTTATCGGCAGGGTCCTCCTCTGGGGCCAACGTCCTGACTTTC

j_gene: TRBJ2-5
v_gene: TRBV7-9
abundance: .
d_gene: TRBD2
CDR3aa: CASSSGLVFLETQYF
CDR3nt: TGTGCCAGCAGCTCGGGACTAGTGTTTTTGGAGACCCAGTACTTC

j_gene: TRBJ2-3
v_gene: TRBV19
abundance: .
d_gene: TRBD2
CDR3aa: CASSINDLLGGLTDTQYF
CDR3nt: TGTGCCAGTAGTATCAACGACTTGCTCGGGGGACTAACAGATACGCAGTATTTT

j_gene: TRBJ2-1
v_gene: TRBV5-1
abundance: .
d_gene: TRBD2
CDR3aa: CASSLNRAGGFSEQFF
CDR3nt: TGCGCCAGCAGCTTGAACCGCGCGGGAGGGTTCAGTGAGCAGTTCTTC

j_gene: TRBJ1-1
v_gene: TRBV6-6
abundance: .
d_gene: .
CDR3aa: CASSFPGNTEAFF
CDR3nt: TGTGCCAGCAGTTTCCCCGGGAACACTGAAGCTTTCTTT